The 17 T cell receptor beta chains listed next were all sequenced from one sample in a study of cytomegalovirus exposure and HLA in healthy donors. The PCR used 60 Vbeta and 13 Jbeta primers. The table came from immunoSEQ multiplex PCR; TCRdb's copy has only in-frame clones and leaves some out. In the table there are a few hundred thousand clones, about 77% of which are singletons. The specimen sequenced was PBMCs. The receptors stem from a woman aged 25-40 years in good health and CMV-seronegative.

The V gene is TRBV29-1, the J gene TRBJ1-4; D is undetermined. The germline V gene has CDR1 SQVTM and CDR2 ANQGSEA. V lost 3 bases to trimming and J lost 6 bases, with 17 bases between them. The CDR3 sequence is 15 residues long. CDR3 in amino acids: CSVEGGEGRDEKLFF. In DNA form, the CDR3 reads TGCAGCGTTGAGGGTGGTGAGGGCCGGGATGAAAAACTGTTTTTT.

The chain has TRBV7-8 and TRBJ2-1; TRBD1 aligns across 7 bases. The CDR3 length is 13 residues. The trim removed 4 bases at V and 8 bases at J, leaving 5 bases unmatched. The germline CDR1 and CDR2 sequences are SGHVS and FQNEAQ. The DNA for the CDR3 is TGTGCCAGCAGCTCGACAGGGTCCCATGAGCAGTTCTTC. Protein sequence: CASSSTGSHEQFF.

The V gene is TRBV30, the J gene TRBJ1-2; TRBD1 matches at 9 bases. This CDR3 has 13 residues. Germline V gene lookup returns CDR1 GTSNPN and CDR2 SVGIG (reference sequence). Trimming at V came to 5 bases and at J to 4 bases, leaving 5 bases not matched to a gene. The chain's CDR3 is CAWARQGVYGYTF. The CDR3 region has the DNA TGTGCCTGGGCCCGACAGGGGGTCTATGGCTACACCTTC.

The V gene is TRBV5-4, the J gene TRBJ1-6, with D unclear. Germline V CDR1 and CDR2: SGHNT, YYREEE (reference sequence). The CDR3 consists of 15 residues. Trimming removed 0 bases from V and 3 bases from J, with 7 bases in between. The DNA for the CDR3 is TGTGCCAGCAGCTTGGGCGCCTTCTATAATTCACCCCTCCACTTT. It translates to CASSLGAFYNSPLHF.

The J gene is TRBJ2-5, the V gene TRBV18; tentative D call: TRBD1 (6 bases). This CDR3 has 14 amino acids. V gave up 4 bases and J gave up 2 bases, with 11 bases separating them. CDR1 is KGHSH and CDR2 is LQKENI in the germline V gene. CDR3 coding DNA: TGTGCCAGCTCACAACAGGGATATCAAGAGACCCAGTACTTC. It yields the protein CASSQQGYQETQYF.

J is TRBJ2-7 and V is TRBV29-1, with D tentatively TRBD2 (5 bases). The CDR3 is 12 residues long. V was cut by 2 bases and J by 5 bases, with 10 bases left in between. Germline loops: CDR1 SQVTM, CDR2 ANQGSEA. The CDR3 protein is CSVERGDHEQYF. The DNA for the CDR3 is TGCAGCGTTGAACGGGGAGACCACGAGCAGTACTTC.

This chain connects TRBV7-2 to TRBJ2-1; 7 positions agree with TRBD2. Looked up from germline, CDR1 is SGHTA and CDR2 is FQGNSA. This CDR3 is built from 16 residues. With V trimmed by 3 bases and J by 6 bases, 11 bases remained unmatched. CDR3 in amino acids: CASSFPLLGTTNEQFF. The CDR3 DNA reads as TGTGCCAGCAGCTTCCCACTCCTGGGGACTACCAATGAGCAGTTCTTC. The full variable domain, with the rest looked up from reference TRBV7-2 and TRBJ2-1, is GAGVSQSPSNKVTEKGKDVELRCDPISGHTALYWYRQSLGQGLEFLIYFQGNSAPDKSGLPSDRFSAERTGGSVSTLTIQRTQQEDSAVYLCASSFPLLGTTNEQFFGPGTRLTVL.

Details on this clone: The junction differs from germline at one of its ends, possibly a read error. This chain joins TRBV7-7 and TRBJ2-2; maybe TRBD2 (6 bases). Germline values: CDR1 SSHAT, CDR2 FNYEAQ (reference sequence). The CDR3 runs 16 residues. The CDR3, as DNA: TGTGCTAGCAGCTTAGCGCCGGGGGATTACACCGGGGAGCTGTTTTTT. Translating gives CASSLAPGDYTGELFF.

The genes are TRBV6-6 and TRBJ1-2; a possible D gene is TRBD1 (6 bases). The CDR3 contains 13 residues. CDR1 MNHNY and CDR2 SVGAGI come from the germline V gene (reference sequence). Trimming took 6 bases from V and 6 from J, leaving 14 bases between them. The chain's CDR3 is CASSPGTSNGYTF. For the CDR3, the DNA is TGTGCCAGCAGCCCCGGGACATCGAATGGCTACACCTTC.

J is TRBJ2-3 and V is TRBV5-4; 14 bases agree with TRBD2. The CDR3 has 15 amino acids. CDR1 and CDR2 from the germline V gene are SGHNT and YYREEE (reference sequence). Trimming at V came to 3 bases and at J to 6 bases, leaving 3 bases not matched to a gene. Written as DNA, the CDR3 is TGTGCCAGCAGCTGGGGACTAGCGGGGGACGATACGCAGTATTTT. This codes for CASSWGLAGDDTQYF.

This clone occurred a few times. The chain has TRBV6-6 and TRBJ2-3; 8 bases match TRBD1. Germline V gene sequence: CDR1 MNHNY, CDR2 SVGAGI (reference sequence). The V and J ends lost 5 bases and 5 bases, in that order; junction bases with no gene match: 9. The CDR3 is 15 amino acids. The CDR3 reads CASSPRDRIIDTQYF. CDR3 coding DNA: TGTGCCAGCAGTCCCCGGGACAGGATCATAGATACGCAGTATTTT.

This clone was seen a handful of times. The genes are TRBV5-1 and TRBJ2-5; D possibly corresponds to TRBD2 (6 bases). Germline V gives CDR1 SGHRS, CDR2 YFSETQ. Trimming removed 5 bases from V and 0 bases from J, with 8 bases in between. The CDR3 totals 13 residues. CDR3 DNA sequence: TGCGCCAGCAGTGGCGGGAACCAAGAGACCCAGTACTTC. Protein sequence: CASSGGNQETQYF.

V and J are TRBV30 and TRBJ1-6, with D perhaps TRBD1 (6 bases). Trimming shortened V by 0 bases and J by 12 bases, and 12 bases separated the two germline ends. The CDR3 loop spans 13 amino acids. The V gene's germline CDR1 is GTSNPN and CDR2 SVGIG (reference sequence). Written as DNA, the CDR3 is TGTGCCTGGAGTGTAGGGGGGGAAGGACCCCTCCACTTT. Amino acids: CAWSVGGEGPLHF. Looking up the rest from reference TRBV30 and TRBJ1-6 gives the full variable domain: SQTIHQWPATLVQPVGSPLSLECTVEGTSNPNLYWYRQAAGRGLQLLFYSVGIGQISSEVPQNLSASRPQDRQFILSSKKLLLSDSGFYLCAWSVGGEGPLHFGNGTRLTVT.

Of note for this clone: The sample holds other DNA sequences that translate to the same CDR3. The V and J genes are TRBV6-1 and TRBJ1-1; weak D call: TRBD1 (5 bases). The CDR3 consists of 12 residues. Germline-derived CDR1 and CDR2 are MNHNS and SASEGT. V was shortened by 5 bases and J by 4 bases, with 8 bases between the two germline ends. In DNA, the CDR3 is TGTGCCAGCAGTCCCGGGGGCACTGAAGCTTTCTTT. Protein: CASSPGGTEAFF.

The CDR3 DNA reads as TGTGCCAGCAGCCCGTCGAGGAGGCAAGGGTGGGGCACTGAAGCTTTCTTT. Protein product: CASSPSRRQGWGTEAFF. The chain carries TRBV21-1 and TRBJ1-1. TRBV21-1 counts as a pseudogene. CDR3 length: 17 residues.

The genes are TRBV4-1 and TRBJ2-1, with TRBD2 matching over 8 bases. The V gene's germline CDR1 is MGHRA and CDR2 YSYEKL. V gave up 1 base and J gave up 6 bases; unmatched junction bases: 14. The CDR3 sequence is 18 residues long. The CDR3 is CASSQGPLTGRAGNEQFF. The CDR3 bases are TGCGCCAGCAGCCAAGGTCCTCTTACCGGGAGGGCCGGCAATGAGCAGTTCTTC.

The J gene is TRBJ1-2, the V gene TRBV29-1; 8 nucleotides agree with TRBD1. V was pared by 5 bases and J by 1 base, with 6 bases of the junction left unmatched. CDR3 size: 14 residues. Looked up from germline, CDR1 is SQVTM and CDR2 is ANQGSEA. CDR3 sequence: CSVQDRAYNYGYTF. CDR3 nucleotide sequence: TGCAGCGTTCAGGACAGGGCCTATAACTATGGCTACACCTTC.